This paragraph covers one T cell receptor beta chain sequence. Its antigen specificity is not known. Nothing much larger sits one base from this clone, and base qualities are not available. RNA was extracted using the RNeasy kit, and roughly 0.45 to 1 microgram was reverse transcribed with random hexamers. The immunoSEQ multiplex PCR assay, which covers 54 Vbeta and 13 Jbeta segments, was used to amplify TCR beta CDR3 regions. Bias from PCR amplification was corrected by using a synthetic template baseline for primer optimization and for computational correction. Processing in the source paper ran as follows. Only productive sequences were kept, with reads annotated to V, D and J genes according to IMGT and analyzed in immunoSEQ Analyzer. Clonality was calculated as one minus the Shannon entropy normalized by log2 of the number of productive unique sequences. For each patient and control, public and private clones were evaluated among the 100 most prevalent clones. A clone was defined as Susac-specific if it was absent from the healthy and MS cohorts, from 950 to 1,300 published viral clones and from other ImmuneACCESS disease sequences. The raw public data were reprocessed by TCRdb itself: fastp quality trimming at Q25, MiXCR clonotype calling, in-frame beta chains only. Each CDR3 protein appears once, grouped with its most common genes and DNA. It is TCRdb's table, rather than the study itself, that gives the V and J calls and clone size. The sample includes about 440,000 distinct CDR3 sequences, with 85% observed a single time. The ten top clones hold 0.09% to 0.15% of the sample.

Peripheral blood CD8+ and CD4+ T cells from healthy donors, Susac syndrome patients and multiple sclerosis patients were profiled by high-throughput TCR beta sequencing. The multiple sclerosis controls were treatment-naive patients whose relapsing-remitting disease, either stable or active, fulfilled the revised McDonald criteria. Bulk CD8+ and CD4+ T cells were purified by magnetic negative isolation, while CD8+ TEMRA cells were enriched using FACS. Blood was drawn into EDTA tubes, processed within 24 hours, and PBMCs were isolated by density gradient centrifugation. PBMCs intended for TCR sequencing were frozen in liquid nitrogen and were later thawed in a 37 degrees C water bath. A purity of at least 90% was achieved for sorted or isolated CD4+, CD8+ and CD8+ TEMRA cells. These data are taken from a study of CD8 T cells in Susac syndrome (dated by TCRdb to the late 2010s). In terms of the full investigation: Repertoire sequencing was used to test whether CD8+ T cell activation and differentiation in Susac syndrome was antigen driven. Clonality of the CD8+ T cell repertoire was compared between roughly eleven healthy donors, about 14 Susac syndrome patients and about 15 multiple sclerosis patients.

General findings and caveats noted by the study authors: The number of individuals in the TCR sequencing and HLA analysis was recognized as being relatively small.

V trim: 0 bases; J trim: 7 bases; unmatched bases: 11. Per the germline V gene (reference sequence), DFQATT is the CDR1 and SNEGSKA is the CDR2. Spanning cysteine to phenylalanine, the CDR3 consists of 16 amino acids. Just the 48-base CDR3 DNA is kept, in frame starting at base 1. Sequencing used CD8+ T cells from PBMCs. This chain is built from TRBV20-1 and TRBJ2-1; 8 nucleotides in the junction match TRBD1. The TCR comes from a human donor with multiple sclerosis. CDR3 sequence: CSAREVPGTGLNEQFF. The nucleotide sequence reads as follows: TGCAGTGCTAGAGAAGTCCCCGGGACAGGTCTGAATGAGCAGTTCTTC.